Listed here are 10 T cell receptor beta chains from one sample, sequenced in a study of monozygotic twins with inflammatory bowel disease. TCRdb re-analyzed the 5' RACE reads; it lists each CDR3 protein once, without DNA. Seen in this sample are under 200,000 distinct CDR3 sequences; the ten most common clones hold 2.4%. Sequencing input: blood. The receptors originated from a human donor with ulcerative colitis or Crohn's disease, or a healthy co-twin of an affected twin (not recorded which).

V and J are TRBV5-4 and TRBJ2-7; TCRdb picks TRBD1, but there is no DNA to check that call. This CDR3 comprises 12 residues. Germline loops: CDR1 SGHNT, CDR2 YYREEE (reference sequence). The CDR3 region is CASSLEGAGRYF.

The chain has TRBV12-3 or TRBV12-4 and TRBJ2-3; TCRdb outputs TRBD1, but without DNA this stays unchecked. This CDR3 has 16 amino acids. The CDR3 region is CASSFRRGGYRDTQYF.

The rearrangement uses TRBV5-1 and TRBJ2-1. The germline V gene has CDR1 SGHRS and CDR2 YFSETQ. CDR3 length: 18 amino acids. The chain's CDR3 is CASSLGRKTTSSYNEQFF. The full variable domain, in which reference TRBV5-1 and TRBJ2-1 provide the parts outside the CDR3, is KAGVTQTPRYLIKTRGQQVTLSCSPISGHRSVSWYQQTPGQGLQFLFEYFSETQRNKGNFPGRFSGRQFSNSRSEMNVSTLELGDSALYLCASSLGRKTTSSYNEQFFGPGTRLTVL.

The chain carries TRBV3-1 and TRBJ2-3; TCRdb's D call of TRBD1 is untestable without DNA. The CDR3 covers 11 residues. Germline CDR1 reads LGHDT; CDR2 reads YNNKEL (reference sequence). CDR3 sequence: CASLGTGTQYF.

V gene TRBV20-1 combines with J gene TRBJ1-5. CDR3 size: 15 residues. Germline lookup yields CDR1 DFQATT and CDR2 SNEGSKA (reference sequence). The CDR3 spells CSARGLGPAYQPQHF.

The genes are TRBV12-3 or TRBV12-4 and TRBJ1-1. This CDR3 region has 13 residues. The CDR3 sequence: CASSRIPHTEAFF.

This chain joins TRBV20-1 and TRBJ2-1. This CDR3 comprises 17 residues. Per germline, CDR1 DFQATT and CDR2 SNEGSKA (reference sequence). CDR3 sequence: CSARDRIGSAPYNEQFF.

This rearrangement joins TRBV2 to TRBJ2-7; TCRdb calls TRBD2, which cannot be checked without DNA. This CDR3 spans 15 amino acids. Germline CDR1 reads SNHLY; CDR2 reads FYNNEI. Here the CDR3 reads CASQQRTSGTYEQYF.

The chain recombines TRBV15 with TRBJ2-3; the TCRdb call, TRBD1, lacks DNA for checking. There are 14 residues in the CDR3. Germline V gives CDR1 LNHNV, CDR2 YYDKDF (reference sequence). The CDR3: CATSRGARGDTQYF.

The chain recombines TRBV7-2 with TRBJ2-7. The CDR3 runs 13 residues. Germline CDR1 SGHTA, CDR2 FQGNSA. CDR3 sequence reads: CASSLGVNYEQYF. Based on the CDR3 plus reference TRBV7-2 and TRBJ2-7, the full variable domain is GAGVSQSPSNKVTEKGKDVELRCDPISGHTALYWYRQSLGQGLEFLIYFQGNSAPDKSGLPSDRFSAERTGGSVSTLTIQRTQQEDSAVYLCASSLGVNYEQYFGPGTRLTVT.